These T cell receptor beta chains were read from a single sample in a study of blood T cells in healthy people across ages. TCRdb ran MiXCR on the 5' RACE reads and lists one entry per CDR3 protein. The sample records 750,000 to 950,000 distinct CDR3 sequences, about 55% being singletons. Specimen: blood. The receptors derive from a man older than 75 in good health. Each CDR3 is given without its conserved first and last residue. Fields, in order: CDR3 protein, clone size, J gene, V gene. Where a row states a size, it is once, few, many or the class of an expanded clone; other rows omit it.

CDR3aa: ASSPHSHEQY; abundance: few; j_gene: .; v_gene: TRBV7-6
CDR3aa: ASTMNRDDGYT; abundance: .; j_gene: TRBJ1-2; v_gene: TRBV2
CDR3aa: ATSRVGGSGDTQY; abundance: few; j_gene: TRBJ2-3; v_gene: TRBV15
CDR3aa: SARSRTSGMAGNEQF; abundance: .; j_gene: TRBJ2-1; v_gene: TRBV20-1
CDR3aa: SARDRAQDSGYT; abundance: .; j_gene: TRBJ1-2; v_gene: TRBV20-1
CDR3aa: SARSPSAELEF; abundance: few; j_gene: TRBJ2-1; v_gene: TRBV20-1
CDR3aa: SIGTGGGYEQY; abundance: .; j_gene: TRBJ2-7; v_gene: TRBV29-1
CDR3aa: ASSETRSYEQY; abundance: many; j_gene: TRBJ2-7; v_gene: TRBV6-1
CDR3aa: ATMREGSLTFSYT; abundance: .; j_gene: TRBJ1-2; v_gene: TRBV13
CDR3aa: ASSLDSAGPNYGYT; abundance: .; j_gene: TRBJ1-2; v_gene: TRBV5-1
CDR3aa: ASSLKVGAYTGELF; abundance: .; j_gene: TRBJ2-2; v_gene: TRBV5-5
CDR3aa: ASSPGEGNEQF; abundance: .; j_gene: TRBJ2-1; v_gene: TRBV4-1
CDR3aa: ASSPTGQGSCGYT; abundance: .; j_gene: TRBJ1-2; v_gene: TRBV5-1
CDR3aa: ASSSRLGYT; abundance: .; j_gene: TRBJ1-2; v_gene: TRBV6-6
CDR3aa: ASSAHLGDEQF; abundance: few; j_gene: TRBJ2-1; v_gene: TRBV7-9
CDR3aa: SARSDPYQETQY; abundance: .; j_gene: TRBJ2-5; v_gene: TRBV20-1
CDR3aa: ASSSPGGNTEAF; abundance: .; j_gene: TRBJ1-1; v_gene: TRBV7-2
CDR3aa: ASTNTDEQF; abundance: .; j_gene: TRBJ2-1; v_gene: TRBV2
CDR3aa: ASRGPGLAQETQY; abundance: .; j_gene: TRBJ2-5; v_gene: TRBV11-2
CDR3aa: ASARGGETQH; abundance: .; j_gene: TRBJ1-5; v_gene: TRBV27
CDR3aa: ASSLGQGRYNEQF; abundance: .; j_gene: TRBJ2-1; v_gene: TRBV7-2
CDR3aa: ASTVSVVADTQY; abundance: .; j_gene: TRBJ2-3; v_gene: TRBV12-3/TRBV12-4
CDR3aa: ASSQGRRASYEQY; abundance: few; j_gene: .; v_gene: TRBV3-1
CDR3aa: ASSLSTGGGTEAF; abundance: .; j_gene: TRBJ1-1; v_gene: TRBV27
CDR3aa: ARNGGSGIRRETDTQY; abundance: .; j_gene: TRBJ2-3; v_gene: TRBV7-4
CDR3aa: ASSEWDGSSYEQY; abundance: .; j_gene: TRBJ2-7; v_gene: TRBV6-1
CDR3aa: AISLGSPSYNEQY; abundance: .; j_gene: .; v_gene: TRBV10-3
CDR3aa: ASSVTGVSNQPQH; abundance: .; j_gene: TRBJ1-5; v_gene: TRBV9
CDR3aa: SANHGQGTGYEQY; abundance: .; j_gene: .; v_gene: TRBV20-1
CDR3aa: ASSPLQREGKRAQY; abundance: .; j_gene: TRBJ2-5; v_gene: TRBV3-1
CDR3aa: ASSVVGGPTDTQY; abundance: few; j_gene: TRBJ2-3; v_gene: TRBV9
CDR3aa: SAKGNGETQY; abundance: many; j_gene: TRBJ2-5; v_gene: TRBV20-1
CDR3aa: SATARSYEQY; abundance: .; j_gene: .; v_gene: TRBV20-1
CDR3aa: ASSRPTGRTFHEQY; abundance: few; j_gene: TRBJ2-7; v_gene: TRBV4-2
CDR3aa: ASSLDGAEYNEQF; abundance: .; j_gene: TRBJ2-1; v_gene: TRBV7-2
CDR3aa: ASSVSSSEQY; abundance: .; j_gene: TRBJ2-5; v_gene: TRBV9
CDR3aa: ASSGDPGQHSYEQY; abundance: .; j_gene: TRBJ2-7; v_gene: TRBV6-6
CDR3aa: ASSLMGEPYNEQF; abundance: few; j_gene: TRBJ2-1; v_gene: TRBV9
CDR3aa: SARNVGTQKGNEQF; abundance: .; j_gene: TRBJ2-1; v_gene: TRBV20-1
CDR3aa: AISLLAGGPNEQF; abundance: few; j_gene: TRBJ2-1; v_gene: TRBV10-3
CDR3aa: ASNTADPYGYT; abundance: once; j_gene: TRBJ1-2; v_gene: TRBV2
CDR3aa: ASNSQELGNQPQH; abundance: few; j_gene: TRBJ1-5; v_gene: TRBV2
CDR3aa: ASSVGLGQETQY; abundance: many; j_gene: TRBJ2-5; v_gene: TRBV9
CDR3aa: ASSLEGPHPRHGYT; abundance: few; j_gene: TRBJ1-2; v_gene: TRBV5-1
CDR3aa: ASSESVTESLGYT; abundance: .; j_gene: TRBJ1-2; v_gene: TRBV25-1
CDR3aa: ASSTTYEQY; abundance: many; j_gene: TRBJ2-7; v_gene: TRBV28
CDR3aa: ASSLGAGSGNEQY; abundance: .; j_gene: TRBJ2-7; v_gene: TRBV7-2
CDR3aa: ATRGALQETQY; abundance: .; j_gene: TRBJ2-5; v_gene: TRBV24-1
CDR3aa: ASSRPSGFSYNEQF; abundance: .; j_gene: TRBJ2-1; v_gene: TRBV13
CDR3aa: ASSPPQGQGIYEQY; abundance: .; j_gene: TRBJ2-7; v_gene: TRBV7-9
CDR3aa: ATSGMNRGLNCNEQF; abundance: once; j_gene: TRBJ2-1; v_gene: TRBV24-1
CDR3aa: ASSLAGQGREETQY; abundance: .; j_gene: TRBJ2-5; v_gene: TRBV28
CDR3aa: ASSDSGVPPYEQY; abundance: .; j_gene: TRBJ2-7; v_gene: TRBV6-5